This T cell receptor (beta chain) originates from a study of T-cell memory formation after mild COVID-19. Study-wide points: Several responding clones turned up in pre-infection memory, indicating that cross-reactive memory may have taken part. The study found contracting CD4+ clones mainly in CM and EM and contracting CD8+ clones in EMRA.

This clonotype turned up a few times. Antigen specificity is unknown. TCRdb reprocessed the 5' RACE reads via MiXCR and lists one record per CDR3 protein. The table lists about 140,000 distinct CDR3 sequences, around 15% of them singletons, with 12% to 15% in the top ten. V shed 6 bases and J shed 5 bases, with 2 bases lying between them. Germline values: CDR1 SGHVT, CDR2 SQSDAQ. There are 9 residues in the CDR3. Material: PBMCs or a T cell subset sorted from them (not recorded which). The clonotype comes from an adult woman who had mild COVID-19 (a few samples of this study predate the infection). Cell type and time point are not known. The chain is built from TRBV7-4 and TRBJ2-7, with D unresolved. Written as DNA, the CDR3 is TGTGCCAGCAGGGACGAGCAGTACTTC. Protein: CASRDEQYF.